This T cell receptor (beta chain) was captured in a study of T cells after yellow fever vaccination. This clonotype has more than one count but fewer than ten. What it binds is not known. Study-level findings and limits: Just a small share of clonotypes turned up in the CD4 compartment as well as the CD8 compartment. Reappearance after the booster was seen for most primary-vaccination clones, at 95% to 97% CD4 and about 90% CD8.

TCRdb fed the 5' RACE reads into MiXCR, producing one record per CDR3 protein. Of nearly 350,000 distinct CDR3 sequences listed, approximately 8% were seen once; the top ten hold under 20%. This CDR3 comprises 15 residues. V shed 4 bases and J 4 bases; nucleotides not matched to a gene: 6. CDR1 SGHTA and CDR2 FQGNSA come from the germline V gene. The starting material was PBMCs, obtained more than 40 days after the first yellow fever vaccination. This TCR was sampled from a man between 18 and 35 years old who received the YFV17D yellow fever vaccine. This chain joins TRBV7-2 and TRBJ2-3; 9 positions agree with TRBD2. The CDR3 region is CASSWRGGPADTQYF. The CDR3 DNA reads as TGTGCCAGCAGCTGGCGGGGGGGCCCCGCAGATACGCAGTATTTT.